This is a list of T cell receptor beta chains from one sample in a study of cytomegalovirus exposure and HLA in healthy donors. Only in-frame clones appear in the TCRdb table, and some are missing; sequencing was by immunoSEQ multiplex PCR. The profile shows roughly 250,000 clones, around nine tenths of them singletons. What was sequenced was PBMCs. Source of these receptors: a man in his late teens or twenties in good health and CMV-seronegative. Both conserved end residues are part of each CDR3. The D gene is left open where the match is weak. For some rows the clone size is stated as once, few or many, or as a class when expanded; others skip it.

CDR3 DNA: TGTGCCAGCAGCGCCAACGCGGGGGGCCCCCAAGAGACCCAGTACTTC; CDR3 protein: CASSANAGGPQETQYF; V gene: TRBV5-4; J gene: TRBJ2-5; clone size: -; D gene: TRBD2
CDR3 DNA: TGTGCCAGCAGCTCGACAGGGGAGTATGGCGGGCAGTTCTTC; CDR3 protein: CASSSTGEYGGQFF; V gene: TRBV7-2; J gene: TRBJ2-1; clone size: -; D gene: TRBD1
CDR3 DNA: TGTGCCAGCAGTGGCCCCTGGGGACAGGGGCTAAACACCGGGGAGCTGTTTTTT; CDR3 protein: CASSGPWGQGLNTGELFF; V gene: TRBV6-1; J gene: TRBJ2-2; clone size: -; D gene: TRBD1
CDR3 DNA: TGTGCCAGCAGTGGCCCGGGAAGGACTGAAGCTTTCTTT; CDR3 protein: CASSGPGRTEAFF; V gene: TRBV6-5; J gene: TRBJ1-1; clone size: -; D gene: -
CDR3 DNA: TGTGCCAGTAGTGGGCGACTAGCCTCCTACGAGCAGTACTTC; CDR3 protein: CASSGRLASYEQYF; V gene: TRBV19; J gene: TRBJ2-7; clone size: -; D gene: TRBD2
CDR3 DNA: TGCGCCAGCAGCCAAGGGACAGGCGGCACAGATACGCAGTATTTT; CDR3 protein: CASSQGTGGTDTQYF; V gene: TRBV4-3; J gene: TRBJ2-3; clone size: -; D gene: TRBD1
CDR3 DNA: TGCGCCAGCAGCCGTGAGAGTTACGGAGCCTACGAGCAGTACTTC; CDR3 protein: CASSRESYGAYEQYF; V gene: TRBV4-1; J gene: TRBJ2-7; clone size: -; D gene: -
CDR3 DNA: TGTGCCAGCAGCGAGGGGGCCTGGGGTTACAATGAGCAGTTCTTC; CDR3 protein: CASSEGAWGYNEQFF; V gene: TRBV9; J gene: TRBJ2-1; clone size: -; D gene: TRBD1
CDR3 DNA: TGTGCCAGCAGTTTATTGGGCCGTTGGAACGCGAACACCGGGGAGCTGTTTTTT; CDR3 protein: CASSLLGRWNANTGELFF; V gene: TRBV28; J gene: TRBJ2-2; clone size: -; D gene: -
CDR3 DNA: TGTGCCAGCAGTTCCCAGGGGGCTCGAAGCACTGAAGCTTTCTTT; CDR3 protein: CASSSQGARSTEAFF; V gene: TRBV28; J gene: TRBJ1-1; clone size: -; D gene: TRBD1
CDR3 DNA: TGTGCCAGCAGCTTACCTCCGAACACTGAAGCTTTCTTT; CDR3 protein: CASSLPPNTEAFF; V gene: TRBV7-9; J gene: TRBJ1-1; clone size: -; D gene: -
CDR3 DNA: TGCGCCAGCAGTGAAGCTAGAGGTTTATACAATGAGCAGTTCTTC; CDR3 protein: CASSEARGLYNEQFF; V gene: TRBV10-2; J gene: TRBJ2-1; clone size: once; D gene: -
CDR3 DNA: TGTGCCAGCAGTTCCAGCGGGGGCCGGGTTAGAAATGAGCAGTTCTTC; CDR3 protein: CASSSSGGRVRNEQFF; V gene: TRBV6-5; J gene: TRBJ2-1; clone size: -; D gene: TRBD2
CDR3 DNA: TGCGCCAGCAGCCATTCGACAGGGGGGCAACAGCCCCAGCATTTT; CDR3 protein: CASSHSTGGQQPQHF; V gene: TRBV4-3; J gene: TRBJ1-5; clone size: -; D gene: TRBD1
CDR3 DNA: TGTGCCAGCAGCTTAGATCAGGAAGGAGGCCAGGGGGACCTTGCAGCTTTCTTT; CDR3 protein: CASSLDQEGGQGDLAAFF; V gene: TRBV11-3; J gene: TRBJ1-1; clone size: -; D gene: TRBD1
CDR3 DNA: TGTGCCACAGGGACAGGGGGTGACTATGGCTACACCTTC; CDR3 protein: CATGTGGDYGYTF; V gene: TRBV10-3; J gene: TRBJ1-2; clone size: -; D gene: TRBD1
CDR3 DNA: TGCGCCAGCAGCCCCGGGACTAGCGGGGGACGCGGGGAGCTGTTTTTT; CDR3 protein: CASSPGTSGGRGELFF; V gene: TRBV5-1; J gene: TRBJ2-2; clone size: -; D gene: TRBD2
CDR3 DNA: TGTGCCAGTACCCCAACTAGCGGATCCTACGAGCAGTACTTC; CDR3 protein: CASTPTSGSYEQYF; V gene: TRBV19; J gene: TRBJ2-7; clone size: -; D gene: TRBD2
CDR3 DNA: TGCGCCAGCAGCTTGGCCGCTGGAGCGGGAGGAGGGGATACGCAGTATTTT; CDR3 protein: CASSLAAGAGGGDTQYF; V gene: TRBV5-1; J gene: TRBJ2-3; clone size: -; D gene: TRBD2
CDR3 DNA: TGCGCCAGTCGCAGCAGGGGGAGTTTATCGGGTGAGCAGTTCTTC; CDR3 protein: CASRSRGSLSGEQFF; V gene: TRBV5-1; J gene: TRBJ2-1; clone size: -; D gene: TRBD1
CDR3 DNA: TGCGCCAGCAGTGAGCCAAGGACTAGCGGGAGTGTGGATGAGCAGTTCTTC; CDR3 protein: CASSEPRTSGSVDEQFF; V gene: TRBV10-2; J gene: TRBJ2-1; clone size: -; D gene: TRBD2
CDR3 DNA: TGTGCCAGCAGCTTCGGGGAGGGCTACGAGCAGTACTTC; CDR3 protein: CASSFGEGYEQYF; V gene: TRBV7-2; J gene: TRBJ2-7; clone size: -; D gene: TRBD2
CDR3 DNA: TGTGCCAGCAGCTTAAATTCGGGACAGACCCATTCACCCCTCCACTTT; CDR3 protein: CASSLNSGQTHSPLHF; V gene: TRBV7-2; J gene: TRBJ1-6; clone size: -; D gene: TRBD1
CDR3 DNA: TGCGCCAGCAGCTTTGGACCCGGGACAGGGGATGAAAAACTGTTTTTT; CDR3 protein: CASSFGPGTGDEKLFF; V gene: TRBV5-1; J gene: TRBJ1-4; clone size: -; D gene: TRBD1
CDR3 DNA: TGTGCCAGCAGCTTATCAGGCCCTAAAGGAGCTTTCTTT; CDR3 protein: CASSLSGPKGAFF; V gene: TRBV7-9; J gene: TRBJ1-1; clone size: -; D gene: -
CDR3 DNA: TGCGCCAGCAGCCAAGTGGCACTAGCGGACAGCACAGATACGCAGTATTTT; CDR3 protein: CASSQVALADSTDTQYF; V gene: TRBV4-1; J gene: TRBJ2-3; clone size: -; D gene: TRBD2
CDR3 DNA: TGTGCCAGCAGCTTAGACGGGGTCTTTAATTCACCCCTCCACTTT; CDR3 protein: CASSLDGVFNSPLHF; V gene: TRBV7-9; J gene: TRBJ1-6; clone size: -; D gene: -
CDR3 DNA: TGTGCCAGCAGCTCTCTATACGGCGCGGGCACCGGGGAGCTGTTTTTT; CDR3 protein: CASSSLYGAGTGELFF; V gene: TRBV7-2; J gene: TRBJ2-2; clone size: -; D gene: -
CDR3 DNA: TGTGCCAGCGGCCACACAGGGATCCGGGAGCTGTTTTTT; CDR3 protein: CASGHTGIRELFF; V gene: TRBV25-1; J gene: TRBJ2-2; clone size: -; D gene: -
CDR3 DNA: TGTGCCAGTAGGCACCGGGACATAATCACTGAAGCTTTCTTT; CDR3 protein: CASRHRDIITEAFF; V gene: TRBV19; J gene: TRBJ1-1; clone size: -; D gene: -
CDR3 DNA: TGTGCCAGCAGCGTAGAGGAGGGTGGGACCCAGTACTTC; CDR3 protein: CASSVEEGGTQYF; V gene: TRBV9; J gene: TRBJ2-5; clone size: -; D gene: -
CDR3 DNA: TGCGCCAGCAGCCGGGGACACAATAATTCACCCCTCCACTTT; CDR3 protein: CASSRGHNNSPLHF; V gene: TRBV5-1; J gene: TRBJ1-6; clone size: -; D gene: -
CDR3 DNA: TGCGCCAGCAGCACGAACAAGGGGGGGGCCGGCGGCTACACCTTC; CDR3 protein: CASSTNKGGAGGYTF; V gene: TRBV4-1; J gene: TRBJ1-2; clone size: -; D gene: -
CDR3 DNA: TGTGCCAGCAGCTTAGGGGGCCTTACAGAGACCCAGTACTTC; CDR3 protein: CASSLGGLTETQYF; V gene: TRBV7-9; J gene: TRBJ2-5; clone size: -; D gene: -
CDR3 DNA: TGTGCCAGCAGCGCGGCAGGTGGGGCCATGAACACTGAAGCTTTCTTT; CDR3 protein: CASSAAGGAMNTEAFF; V gene: TRBV9; J gene: TRBJ1-1; clone size: -; D gene: -
CDR3 DNA: TGTGCCAGTAGTATAGCAACTCACAGGGGCAGCTCCTACAATGAGCAGTTCTTC; CDR3 protein: CASSIATHRGSSYNEQFF; V gene: TRBV19; J gene: TRBJ2-1; clone size: once; D gene: TRBD1
CDR3 DNA: TGTGCCAGCAGCGGACCGGGACAGCCCCCCGTGGAGCAGTACTTC; CDR3 protein: CASSGPGQPPVEQYF; V gene: TRBV7-9; J gene: TRBJ2-7; clone size: -; D gene: TRBD1
CDR3 DNA: TGTGCCAGCAGTGGGGGACAGGGCTCCTACGAGCAGTACTTC; CDR3 protein: CASSGGQGSYEQYF; V gene: TRBV6-6; J gene: TRBJ2-7; clone size: -; D gene: TRBD1
CDR3 DNA: TGTGCCAGCAGTTTGTCCGGCGGGTCCCGGAGGCAGCCCCAGCATTTT; CDR3 protein: CASSLSGGSRRQPQHF; V gene: TRBV6-5; J gene: TRBJ1-5; clone size: -; D gene: -
CDR3 DNA: TGTGCCAGCAGTTGGGGGGGGGACTACAATCAGCCCCAGCATTTT; CDR3 protein: CASSWGGDYNQPQHF; V gene: TRBV27; J gene: TRBJ1-5; clone size: -; D gene: -
CDR3 DNA: TGTGCCGCCACTAGCGGGGATCGAGAGACCCAGTACTTC; CDR3 protein: CAATSGDRETQYF; V gene: TRBV10-3; J gene: TRBJ2-5; clone size: -; D gene: TRBD2
CDR3 DNA: TGCAGCGTTGAAGATCAGGGGGTTGCCTACAATGAGCAGTTCTTC; CDR3 protein: CSVEDQGVAYNEQFF; V gene: TRBV29-1; J gene: TRBJ2-1; clone size: -; D gene: TRBD1